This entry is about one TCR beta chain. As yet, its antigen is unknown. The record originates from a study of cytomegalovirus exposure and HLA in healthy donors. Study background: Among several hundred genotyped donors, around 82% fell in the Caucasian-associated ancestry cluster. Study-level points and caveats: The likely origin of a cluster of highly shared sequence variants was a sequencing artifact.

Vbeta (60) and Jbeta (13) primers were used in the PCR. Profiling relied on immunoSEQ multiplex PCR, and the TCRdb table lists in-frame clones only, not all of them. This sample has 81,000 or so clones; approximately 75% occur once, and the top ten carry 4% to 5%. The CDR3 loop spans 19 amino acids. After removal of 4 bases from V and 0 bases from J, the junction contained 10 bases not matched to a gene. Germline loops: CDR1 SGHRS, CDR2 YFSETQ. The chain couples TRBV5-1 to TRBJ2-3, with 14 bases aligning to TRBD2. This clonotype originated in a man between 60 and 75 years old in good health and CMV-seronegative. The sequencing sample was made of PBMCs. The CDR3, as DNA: TGCGCCAGCAGCCGGGGACTAGCGGGGGACCTCGTTAGCACAGATACGCAGTATTTT. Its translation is CASSRGLAGDLVSTDTQYF.